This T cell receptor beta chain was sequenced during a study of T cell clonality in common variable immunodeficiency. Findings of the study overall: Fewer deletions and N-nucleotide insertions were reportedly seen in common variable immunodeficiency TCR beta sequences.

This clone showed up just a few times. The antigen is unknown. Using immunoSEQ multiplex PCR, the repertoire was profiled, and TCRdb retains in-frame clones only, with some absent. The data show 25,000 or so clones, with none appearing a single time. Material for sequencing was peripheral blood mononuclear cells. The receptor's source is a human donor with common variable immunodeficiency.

The CDR3 spells CASSEALAGGHTDTQYF. CDR3 bases read: TGTGCCAGCAGTGAAGCCCTAGCGGGGGGGCACACAGATACG. The V call is TRBV2, the J call TRBJ2-3; 12 positions match TRBD2. The observed sequence ends 3 residues before the CDR3 terminus, with the missing tail filled in from the germline J gene. CDR1 is SNHLY and CDR2 is FYNNEI in the germline V gene. This CDR3 is built from 17 residues. J gave up 2 bases and V 0 bases, and 3 bases lay outside the gene matches. The entire variable domain, with the rest obtained from reference TRBV2 and TRBJ2-3, is as follows: EPEVTQTPSHQVTQMGQEVILRCVPISNHLYFYWYRQILGQKVEFLVSFYNNEISEKSEIFDDQFSVERPDGSNFTLKIRSTKLEDSAMYFCASSEALAGGHTDTQYFGPGTRLTVL.